Listed below are T cell receptor beta chains from one sample, sequenced in a study of T-cell memory formation after mild COVID-19. TCRdb analysed the 5' RACE reads with MiXCR anew, one entry per CDR3 protein. The sample records around 530,000 distinct CDR3 sequences, about 20% being singletons. The sample taken for sequencing was PBMCs or a T cell subset sorted from them (not recorded which). The origin of the receptors is an adult woman who had mild COVID-19 (a few samples of this study predate the infection). Cell type and time point are not known. Each CDR3 is given with its conserved first and last residue. D genes are given only for firm matches. Size is omitted from some rows. Given values are once, few, many or a class for expanded clones.

V	D	size	J	DNA	CDR3
TRBV4-3	TRBD2	few	TRBJ2-3	TGCGCCAGCAGCCAAGATCGGAGACTAGCGGGCACAGATACGCAGTATTTT	CASSQDRRLAGTDTQYF
TRBV6-5	TRBD1	-	TRBJ1-2	TGTGCCAGCAGTTACCCTCCGGGACAGGGGGCGCGCGGCTACACCTTC	CASSYPPGQGARGYTF
TRBV20-1	TRBD2	-	TRBJ2-3	TGCAGTGCTAGAGATGGAGCGGGAGGGCGTGAGGATACGCAGTATTTT	CSARDGAGGREDTQYF
TRBV19	-	-	TRBJ1-1	TGTGCCAGTAGCCACGTTCAACGGAACACTGAAGCTTTCTTT	CASSHVQRNTEAFF
TRBV29-1	TRBD1	-	TRBJ1-2	TGCAGCGCAACGGACAGGGGTTTCTATGGCTACACCTTC	CSATDRGFYGYTF
TRBV7-9	-	few	TRBJ1-5	TGTGCCAGCAGCTTGGACGGGACGCCCAATCAGCCCCAGCATTTT	CASSLDGTPNQPQHF
TRBV4-1	TRBD2	-	TRBJ2-5	TGCGCCAGCAGCCAAGATGGGAGCGGGGGGGCCCAAGAGACCCAGTACTTC	CASSQDGSGGAQETQYF
TRBV24-1	TRBD1	few	TRBJ2-6	TGTGCCACCAGTGATGACAGGGGGCTGGCTGGGGCCAACGTCCTGACTTTC	CATSDDRGLAGANVLTF
TRBV7-9	-	-	TRBJ2-1	TGTGCCAGCAGCCGGGACACTGAGCAGTTCTTC	CASSRDTEQFF
TRBV20-1	-	-	TRBJ2-3	TGCAGTGCCGCTACCGCAGGGGACCTCACAGATACGCAGTATTTT	CSAATAGDLTDTQYF
TRBV20-1	-	-	TRBJ2-1	TGCAGTGCTACACCCGGGACTCACATCGAGTTCTTC	CSATPGTHIEFF
TRBV5-1	-	few	TRBJ1-5	TGCGCCAGCAGCGCAGGACAGCCGAATCAGCCCCAGCATTTT	CASSAGQPNQPQHF
TRBV5-1	TRBD1	-	TRBJ1-2	TGCGCCAGCAGCAACTTACAGGGGGCGTTGGCTACTAACTATGGCTACACCTTC	CASSNLQGALATNYGYTF
TRBV19	TRBD2	few	TRBJ2-1	TGTGCCAGTAGTCCGACGGGACTAGCGGGAGTTGGGGAGCAGTTCTTC	CASSPTGLAGVGEQFF
TRBV28	-	many	TRBJ2-1	TGTGCCAGCAGTTTCCCGGGGTACAATGAGCAGTTCTTC	CASSFPGYNEQFF
TRBV27	-	once	TRBJ2-5	TGTGCCAGCAGAACCTACGAGGACAGAGAGACCCAGTACTTC	CASRTYEDRETQYF
TRBV6-1	-	-	TRBJ2-3	TGTGCCAGCAGTCCGACAGCCGCAGATACGCAGTATTTT	CASSPTAADTQYF
TRBV2	-	few	TRBJ2-2	TGTGCCAGTAGTACGGATGCCGGGGAGCTGTTTTTT	CASSTDAGELFF
TRBV5-6	TRBD1	-	TRBJ1-5	TGTGCCAGCAGCTTTTGGACAGGGCACAATCAGCCCCAGCATTTT	CASSFWTGHNQPQHF
TRBV7-2	TRBD2	few	TRBJ2-1	TGTGCCAGCAGCTTAGGGGGCCCCGGGACTAGCGGGAGCTACAATGAGCAGTTCTTC	CASSLGGPGTSGSYNEQFF
TRBV27	TRBD2	few	TRBJ2-1	TGTGCCAGCAGGGGGGAGTTGGGGCGGGAGGAGGGCAATGAGCAGTTCTTC	CASRGELGREEGNEQFF
TRBV12-3/TRBV12-4	-	-	TRBJ1-1	TGTGCCAGCAGTTTAGATCAGGGTGAGAACACTGAAGCTTTCTTT	CASSLDQGENTEAFF
TRBV20-1	TRBD2	-	TRBJ2-5	TGCAGTGCTAGAGATAGCGGGGGGCGACAAGAGACCCAGTACTTC	CSARDSGGRQETQYF
TRBV5-5	TRBD1	-	TRBJ1-2	TGTGCCAGCAGCTTGTGGGACAGGGTCGATGGCTACACCTTC	CASSLWDRVDGYTF
TRBV5-1	-	many	TRBJ1-1	TGCGCCAGCAGCTTCGGGTCAACGAACACTGAAGCTTTCTTT	CASSFGSTNTEAFF
TRBV7-9	-	many	TRBJ1-1	TGTGCCAGCAGCTTTTCCGGGACCCGCGGCACTGAAGCTTTCTTT	CASSFSGTRGTEAFF
TRBV11-2	TRBD1	few	TRBJ1-4	TGTGCCAGCCCCAACACCCGACAGGGAGCTAATGAAAAACTGTTTTTT	CASPNTRQGANEKLFF
TRBV20-1	TRBD2	-	TRBJ2-5	TGCAGTGCTAGAATGCTAGCGGGAGGGCCTATCGGAGAGACCCAGTACTTC	CSARMLAGGPIGETQYF
TRBV20-1	-	-	TRBJ2-2	TGCAGTGCTGACGACAGCCACACCGGGGAGCTGTTTTTT	CSADDSHTGELFF
TRBV7-2	TRBD2	-	TRBJ2-7	TGTGCCAGCAGCTTAGCGAGATTGGGCGGGAGCTCCTACGAGCAGTACTTC	CASSLARLGGSSYEQYF
TRBV7-9	-	-	TRBJ1-5	TGTGCCAGCAGCTTACTAGCCCCGGGAGGCAATCAGCCCCAGCATTTT	CASSLLAPGGNQPQHF
TRBV4-2	-	-	TRBJ2-1	TGTGCCAGCAGCCAAGTAGGACGGGATGAGCAGTTCTTC	CASSQVGRDEQFF
TRBV10-2	TRBD1	few	TRBJ1-2	TGCGCCAGCAGGGTACCTTTGACAGGGGATGGCTACACCTTC	CASRVPLTGDGYTF
TRBV15	-	-	TRBJ1-5	TGTGCCACCAGCAGAGATCTAGGAGGGATTCAGCCCCAGCATTTT	CATSRDLGGIQPQHF
TRBV24-1	-	few	TRBJ2-3	TGTGCCACCAGTGAACCGGGTCCAGATACGCAGTATTTT	CATSEPGPDTQYF
TRBV5-1	-	few	TRBJ2-1	TGCGCCAGCAGCTTTAACCTCGATGAGCAGTTCTTC	CASSFNLDEQFF
TRBV20-1	-	-	TRBJ1-2	TGCAGTGCTACCTCCACAGGGAGGTATGGCTACACCTTC	CSATSTGRYGYTF
TRBV18	TRBD1	-	TRBJ1-1	TGTGCCAGCTCACCATCTAGACAGGGGAACACTGAAGCTTTCTTT	CASSPSRQGNTEAFF
TRBV6-5	-	-	TRBJ2-1	TGTGCCAGCAGTCTTGCCGGGACCCCCCGCACTGAGCAGTTCTTC	CASSLAGTPRTEQFF
TRBV6-2/TRBV6-3	-	few	TRBJ2-1	TGTGCCAGCAGTGTTCTAGCTGGTCTCAATGAGCAGTTCTTC	CASSVLAGLNEQFF
TRBV12-3/TRBV12-4	-	few	TRBJ2-5	TGTGCCAGCAGTTACCCGCGCCCGAAAGAGACCCAGTACTTC	CASSYPRPKETQYF
TRBV12-3/TRBV12-4	TRBD1	few	TRBJ2-2	TGTGCCAGCACCCTGACAGGGGGCGGGACCGGGGAGCTGTTTTTT	CASTLTGGGTGELFF
TRBV5-1	-	few	TRBJ2-2	TGCGCCAGCAGCTTGGAGGCAATCACCGGGGAGCTGTTTTTT	CASSLEAITGELFF
TRBV12-3/TRBV12-4	TRBD2	-	TRBJ2-1	TGTGCCAGCAGTTTGAGGACTAGCGGGGGGCCCGAAACCCCGTTCTTC	CASSLRTSGGPETPFF
TRBV4-3	-	-	TRBJ2-1	TGCGCCAGCAGCCAAGATAAATCGGACTCCTACAATGAGCAGTTCTTC	CASSQDKSDSYNEQFF
TRBV7-9	-	many	TRBJ2-1	TGTGCCAGCAGCCTGAACCGGCTAAAAGCTGATGAGCAGTTCTTC	CASSLNRLKADEQFF
TRBV7-8	-	few	TRBJ2-2	TGTGCCAGCAGCTTGATCAGCTACACCGGGGAGCTGTTTTTT	CASSLISYTGELFF
TRBV12-3/TRBV12-4	TRBD1	once	TRBJ2-1	TGTGCCAGCAGTTTCTGGCGACAGGGCACCTACAATGAGCAGTTCTTC	CASSFWRQGTYNEQFF
TRBV6-5	-	-	TRBJ1-2	TGTGCCAGCAGTTTACAGGGTCGGGGCTACACCTTC	CASSLQGRGYTF
TRBV10-3	-	-	TRBJ2-1	TGTGCCATCAGCTCGAAATCCTTGTCCTACAATGAGCAGTTCTTC	CAISSKSLSYNEQFF
TRBV13	-	many	TRBJ1-5	TGTGCCAGCAGCCTCCAAGGCCGCAATCAGCCCCAGCATTTT	CASSLQGRNQPQHF
TRBV5-1	-	many	TRBJ2-3	TGCGCCAGCAGTTTTGATACAGATACGCAGTATTTT	CASSFDTDTQYF
TRBV20-1	TRBD2	few	TRBJ2-7	TGCAGTGCTCAGTTACCTAGCGGGATCTACGAGCAGTACTTC	CSAQLPSGIYEQYF
TRBV3-1	TRBD2	-	TRBJ2-3	TGTGCCAGCAGCCAAGATCTGAGACTAGCGGGCCGCACAGATACGCAGTATTTT	CASSQDLRLAGRTDTQYF
TRBV20-1	TRBD1	-	TRBJ1-1	TGCAGTGCTAGAGTGACAGGGGGGAACACTGAAGCTTTCTTT	CSARVTGGNTEAFF
TRBV5-1	TRBD2	-	TRBJ2-1	TGCGCCAGCAGCTTCTCCACGGGGACTAGCGGGATAAAGGAGCAGTTCTTC	CASSFSTGTSGIKEQFF